Sequencing of this TCR beta chain was carried out in a study of blood T cell repertoires in COVID-19. V was pared by 5 bases and J by 0 bases, with 7 bases of the junction left unmatched. Germline V gene lookup returns CDR1 SQVTM and CDR2 ANQGSEA. This CDR3 is built from 15 residues. This table comes from immunoSEQ multiplex PCR, and its TCRdb copy is limited to in-frame clones, with some not included. The data show roughly 170,000 clones, with around 80% seen just once and 6.5% to 8.5% held by the top ten. The chain recombines TRBV29-1 with TRBJ1-3; 7 nucleotides align to TRBD1. What was sequenced was peripheral blood. The clonotype comes from a human donor in a cohort sampled during active COVID-19. The CDR3 DNA follows: TGCAGCGTTCAGGGGGGAGTTCTCTCTGGAAACACCATATATTTT. This sequence encodes CSVQGGVLSGNTIYF. Complete variable domain (other parts from reference TRBV29-1 and TRBJ1-3): SAVISQKPSRDICQRGTSLTIQCQVDSQVTMMFWYRQQPGQSLTLIATANQGSEATYESGFVIDKFPISRPNLTFSTLTVSNMSPEDSSIYLCSVQGGVLSGNTIYFGEGSWLTVV.